This entry concerns a single TCR beta chain. This entry is derived from a study of shared clonotypes between healthy human individuals. Clones were sequenced by immunoSEQ multiplex PCR, and TCRdb holds only the in-frame ones, with some missing. The sample comprises approximately 640,000 clones, about three quarters of which are singletons, and around 1.8% rests with the top ten. This TCR was recovered from a woman aged 25 to 45 in good health. Sequenced input: memory CD4+ T cells sorted from blood. Subset reported: CD45RA-negative fraction.

CDR3 in DNA: TGTGCCAGCAGCTTAGGCCGCGGGGACAGAAATCAGCCCCAGCATTTT. Translated: CASSLGRGDRNQPQHF. V gene TRBV7-9 combines with J gene TRBJ1-5; 7 nucleotides align to TRBD1. CDR1 is SEHNR, CDR2 FQNEAQ, per germline (reference sequence). V lost 1 base to trimming and J lost 4 bases; unmatched junction nucleotides: 7. CDR3 length: 16 residues.